What follows are 21 T cell receptor beta chains derived from one specimen sequenced in a study of cytomegalovirus exposure and HLA in healthy donors. The PCR had 60 Vbeta and 13 Jbeta primers. Using immunoSEQ multiplex PCR, the repertoire was profiled, and TCRdb retains in-frame clones only, with some absent. The sample consists of some 110,000 clones, roughly four fifths of them appearing once. Source material: PBMCs. All receptors come from a man in his fifties or sixties in good health and CMV-seronegative.

This clone occurred once. The V gene is TRBV21-1, the J gene TRBJ1-2. TRBV21-1 is a documented pseudogene. The CDR3 consists of 16 residues. This chain's CDR3 is CASSSRAGGFCCGYTF. The CDR3 DNA reads TGTGCCAGCAGCAGCCGAGCGGGAGGGTTTTGCTGCGGCTACACCTTC.

This chain connects TRBV19 to TRBJ1-3; possible D gene TRBD1, 6 bases. V dropped 5 bases and J dropped 0 bases, with 11 bases sitting between them. Germline assignment: CDR1 LNHDA and CDR2 SQIVND (reference sequence). CDR3 size: 15 residues. This CDR3 reads CASSLRTVSGNTIYF. The CDR3 nucleotides are TGTGCCAGTAGTCTTCGGACAGTCTCTGGAAACACCATATATTTT.

V gene TRBV6-1 combines with J gene TRBJ1-5; tentatively, D is TRBD1 (5 bases). Germline values: CDR1 MNHNS, CDR2 SASEGT. Between the trimmed V and J ends, which lost 3 bases and 8 bases, there was a span of 17 bases. The CDR3 consists of 15 residues. CDR3 in DNA: TGTGCCAGCAGTGATAGCGGCCAGGGTGGAAAGCCCCAGCATTTT. Protein product: CASSDSGQGGKPQHF.

This chain uses TRBV19 with TRBJ2-3; D uncertain. The CDR3 is made up of 14 amino acids. The V gene lost 8 bases and the J gene lost 0 bases, with 12 bases spanning the gap. Germline CDR1 reads LNHDA; CDR2 reads SQIVND (reference sequence). In nucleotides, the CDR3 is TGTGCCAGTGCAGGTTTAATCAGCACAGATACGCAGTATTTT. Its protein product is CASAGLISTDTQYF.

This clone was seen only once. The chain carries TRBV21-1 and TRBJ1-6; TRBD1, the table's D call, lacks a check against the DNA. TRBV21-1 is a known pseudogene. The CDR3 sequence is 17 residues long. As DNA, the CDR3 is TGTGCCAGCAGCAAAGCGGGGGGACAGATCTATAATTCACCCCTCCACTTT. This codes for CASSKAGGQIYNSPLHF.

The chain employs TRBV5-6 and TRBJ1-2, with unresolved D. Trimming took off 1 base at V and 2 bases at J, with 9 bases between the two ends. This CDR3 region has 14 residues. Germline-derived CDR1 and CDR2 are SGHDT and YYEEEE. CDR3 coding DNA: TGTGCCAGCAGCTTGCGGGGTATGAACTATGGCTACACCTTC. It encodes CASSLRGMNYGYTF.

The V and J genes are TRBV5-4 and TRBJ2-3; TRBD2 agrees at 8 bases. V trimming: 4 bases; J trimming: 6 bases; junction bases outside the gene matches: 7. The CDR3 runs 14 residues. Germline-derived CDR1 and CDR2 are SGHNT and YYREEE (reference sequence). The CDR3: CASSPFPSGDTQYF. CDR3 bases: TGTGCCAGCAGCCCTTTCCCTAGCGGGGATACGCAGTATTTT.

The chain employs TRBV19 and TRBJ2-7, with D possibly matching TRBD2 (6 bases). Germline CDR1 reads LNHDA; CDR2 reads SQIVND (reference sequence). This CDR3 has 15 residues. V lost 6 bases, J lost 2 bases, and 17 bases lay in between. CDR3 sequence: CASSPGGGAPYEQYF. The CDR3 nucleotides are TGTGCCAGTAGCCCTGGTGGAGGGGCCCCCTACGAGCAGTACTTC.

The V gene is TRBV7-9, the J gene TRBJ1-6; possibly TRBD1 for D (5 bases). The CDR3 length is 14 residues. Germline CDR1 SEHNR, CDR2 FQNEAQ (reference sequence). Trimming cost V 4 bases and J 10 bases, with 14 bases left between them. This CDR3 is CASSYSRVGSPLHF. CDR3 in DNA: TGTGCCAGCAGCTATTCCAGGGTTGGCTCACCCCTCCACTTT. The variable domain in full, completed from reference TRBV7-9 and TRBJ1-6, reads DTGVSQNPRHKITKRGQNVTFRCDPISEHNRLYWYRQTLGQGPEFLTYFQNEAQLEKSRLLSDRFSAERPKGSFSTLEIQRTEQGDSAMYLCASSYSRVGSPLHFGNGTRLTVT.

Remarks on this clone: A junction boundary mismatches the germline segment, possibly from a read error. This chain connects TRBV9 to TRBJ2-5; 10 bases line up with TRBD2. The CDR3 length is 15 residues. Per germline, CDR1 SGDLS and CDR2 YYNGEE. Written as DNA, the CDR3 is TGTGCCGGCAGCGTTTATAGCGGGGGGCCTAAGACCCAGTACTTC. Protein product: CAGSVYSGGPKTQYF. Drawing the rest from reference TRBV9 and TRBJ2-5, the complete variable domain is DSGVTQTPKHLITATGQRVTLRCSPRSGDLSVYWYQQSLDQGLQFLIQYYNGEERAKGNILERFSAQQFPDLHSELNLSSLELGDSALYFCAGSVYSGGPKTQYFGPGTRLLVL.

The chain has TRBV18 and TRBJ1-2; D ambiguous. The ends were cut back, 2 bases at V and 3 bases at J, with 7 bases in the middle. Germline V CDR1 and CDR2: KGHSH, LQKENI. CDR3 size: 13 residues. CDR3 in DNA: TGTGCCAGCTCACCAGAGAGGGACTATGGCTACACCTTC. This translates into CASSPERDYGYTF. The full variable domain, rest sourced from reference TRBV18 and TRBJ1-2, is NAGVMQNPRHLVRRRGQEARLRCSPMKGHSHVYWYRQLPEEGLKFMVYLQKENIIDESGMPKERFSAEFPKEGPSILRIQQVVRGDSAAYFCASSPERDYGYTFGSGTRLTVV.

The chain recombines TRBV7-8 with TRBJ1-1; D call uncertain. The CDR3 is made up of 15 amino acids. V shed 5 bases and J shed 1 base, with 14 bases lying between them. CDR1 is SGHVS, CDR2 FQNEAQ, per germline. CDR3 residues: CASSPGGPGNTEAFF. CDR3 sequence (DNA): TGTGCCAGCAGCCCGGGCGGGCCGGGGAACACTGAAGCTTTCTTT.

The gene calls are TRBV29-1 and TRBJ1-4, with D perhaps matching TRBD1 (6 bases). V lost 6 bases and J 1 base, leaving 12 bases between the germline ends. Per germline, CDR1 SQVTM and CDR2 ANQGSEA. The CDR3 has 14 residues. The CDR3 DNA follows: TGCAGCGTCCTCCCGGACAGAACTAATGAAAAACTGTTTTTT. It yields the protein CSVLPDRTNEKLFF.

The chain is built from TRBV19 and TRBJ1-1, with 8 bases aligning to TRBD1. Germline loops: CDR1 LNHDA, CDR2 SQIVND (reference sequence). V was clipped by 3 bases and J by 4 bases; unmatched bases: 4. The CDR3 covers 14 residues. This CDR3 reads CASSIRGPGTEAFF. CDR3 DNA: TGTGCCAGTAGTATCAGGGGGCCGGGCACTGAAGCTTTCTTT. Drawing the rest from reference TRBV19 and TRBJ1-1, the complete variable domain is DGGITQSPKYLFRKEGQNVTLSCEQNLNHDAMYWYRQDPGQGLRLIYYSQIVNDFQKGDIAEGYSVSREKKESFPLTVTSAQKNPTAFYLCASSIRGPGTEAFFGQGTRLTVV.

The J gene is TRBJ1-5, the V gene TRBV6-1, with D possibly matching TRBD1 (6 bases). The germline gives CDR1 MNHNS, CDR2 SASEGT. With 5 bases removed from V and 5 bases from J, the gap between germline ends came to 10 bases. The length of the CDR3 is 13 residues. Here the CDR3 DNA reads TGTGCCAGCAGTCAGGGGCTCCATCAGCCCCAGCATTTT. Translated, it gives CASSQGLHQPQHF.

The genes are TRBV5-5 and TRBJ1-4; D is ambiguous. Germline V lookup: CDR1 SGHKS, CDR2 YYEKEE (reference sequence). The germline V and J ends were trimmed by 1 base and 8 bases, with 9 bases remaining between them. CDR3 length equals 13 residues. Written as DNA, the CDR3 is TGTGCCAGCAGCTTGAACAGAGGGGAAAAACTGTTTTTT. Protein sequence: CASSLNRGEKLFF.

The chain uses TRBV20-1 and TRBJ1-2, with D possibly being TRBD1 (5 bases). The length of the CDR3 is 9 residues. The V gene's germline CDR1 is DFQATT and CDR2 SNEGSKA (reference sequence). CDR3 sequence (DNA): TGCAGCGTCCCAGGGGGCTACACCTTC. Its protein is CSVPGGYTF.

This CDR3 is CASNEINLNYGYTF. The CDR3 DNA reads as TGTGCCAGCAACGAGATCAACCTTAACTATGGCTACACCTTC. J is TRBJ1-2 and V is TRBV7-9, with D hard to call. The germline CDR1 and CDR2 sequences are SEHNR and FQNEAQ (reference sequence). The CDR3 consists of 14 residues. Trimming took 7 bases from V and 1 from J, leaving 13 bases between them.

V usage is TRBV11-3 and J usage is TRBJ2-5; D may be TRBD1 (5 bases). V was shortened by 3 bases and J by 1 base, with 6 bases between the two germline ends. This CDR3 region has 13 residues. Germline loops: CDR1 SGHNT, CDR2 YENEEA. CDR3 bases: TGTGCCAGCAGCTTCGACAGCCAAGAGACCCAGTACTTC. Translating gives CASSFDSQETQYF.

The chain couples TRBV28 to TRBJ2-5; 11 positions agree with TRBD2. Germline V gives CDR1 MDHEN, CDR2 SYDVKM. The CDR3 runs to 17 residues. Losses at the gene ends were 10 bases for V and 5 bases for J; bases not matched to a gene: 18. This chain's CDR3 is CATHPAPGTSGMETQYF. Here the CDR3 DNA reads TGTGCCACCCACCCGGCTCCCGGGACTAGCGGAATGGAGACCCAGTACTTC.

This clone has only one observation. V is TRBV18 and J is TRBJ1-3; D unclear. Trimming removed 3 bases at V and 1 base at J, with 7 bases between. The CDR3 runs to 14 residues. Looked up from germline, CDR1 is KGHSH and CDR2 is LQKENI. The CDR3 sequence is CASSPTNSGNTIYF. Here the CDR3 DNA reads TGTGCCAGCTCACCGACTAATTCTGGAAACACCATATATTTT.